This TCR beta chain was documented in a study of monozygotic twins with inflammatory bowel disease (dated by TCRdb to about 2019). Study-level background: In total, about 30 monozygotic twin pairs made up the full study: 19 Danish pairs, all IBD-discordant, plus nine German pairs, of which four were IBD-concordant and five were IBD-discordant. Within discordant pairs, disease-associated traits were sought mainly by comparing IBD patients with their genetically identical healthy co-twins. Each individual had, on average, about 151 000 unique TCRalpha sequences and 181 000 unique TCRbeta sequences available for analysis.

Sequences SGHNT (CDR1) and YYREEE (CDR2) are obtained from the germline V gene (reference sequence). The CDR3 holds 13 amino acids from the cysteine to the phenylalanine. No coding sequence is recorded. To note about this clonotype: Its target antigen remains unknown.

An approximately 2.5 ml peripheral blood sample was drawn into PAXgene tubes per donor and stored at -80°C. Without T cell sorting, total RNA was isolated from whole blood using the PAXgene blood miRNA kit on an automated QIAcube. Peripheral blood from monozygotic twin pairs who were concordant or discordant for inflammatory bowel disease underwent deep TCRalpha and TCRbeta repertoire profiling using unique molecular barcoding. For every twin pair, smoking habits were documented, and each individual was categorised as a current, former or never smoker. Libraries were prepared through 5' RACE. For each TCR library, approximately 3.5 ug of total RNA was used. For each sample, cDNA was synthesized in eight separate reactions using SMARTScribe reverse transcriptase. During cDNA synthesis, template switching was used to introduce unique molecular identifiers that contained a 6-nucleotide sample barcode. Two nested PCRs of around 15 and 10 cycles amplified the TCRalpha and TCRbeta cDNA, and bead purification followed each PCR. Before amplification, the cDNA was treated with uracil DNA-glycosylase and purified using the QIAquick PCR purification kit. In the second PCR, Illumina TruSeq-compatible adapters and sample-specific barcodes were added. TapeStation and Qubit were used to check library quality and concentration, and around 4.7 ng of each library was pooled. Sequencing of the pooled libraries was done on an Illumina HiSeq2500 single-index Rapid Run using custom sequencing primers and 2 x 100 bp reads. As for how the authors treated the data: MiGEC version 1.2.6 was used for UMI-based consensus assembly, which corrected PCR and sequencing errors. MiXCR version 2.1.1 handled V(D)J alignment, clonotype assembly and CDR3 extraction. Gene usage, clonotype sharing and MAIT/NKT TCR abundance were normalised by analysing the top 1000, 10 000 and 20 000 clonotypes per sample. Diversity was computed as the inverse Simpson index with the vegan R package after downsampling to 27 000 UMIs. Paired Mann-Whitney U tests were applied to discordant twin pairs, with Benjamini-Hochberg correction for multiple testing. TCRdb reprocessed the reads into one record per CDR3 protein sequence, lacking DNA. For this entry, the V and J calls and clone size follow TCRdb and not the study's own pipeline. The sample's own table lists 350,000 to 400,000 distinct CDR3 sequences. Roughly 2.6% of the sample rests with the top ten.

Overall results and qualifications from the work: Because patients received different immunosuppressive treatments, the repertoires may have picked up extra background noise and variability between individuals. TCRbeta repertoire diversity, by inverse Simpson index, was decreased in IBD patients compared with their healthy co-twins. The analysis was unable to tell different T cell subtypes apart. Fewer clonotypes were shared with other individuals by IBD patients than by healthy twins, most markedly in patients showing signs of disease activity. The results gave no support for a single strong signal or clonotype linked to IBD. No difference in repertoire similarity was observed between concordant and discordant twins, possibly owing to limited statistical power.

The clonotype originates from a human donor with ulcerative colitis or Crohn's disease, or a healthy co-twin of an affected twin (not recorded which). Sequenced sample: blood. The V gene is TRBV5-4 and the J gene is TRBJ2-5; TCRdb's D call of TRBD1 is untestable without DNA. CDR3 reads: CASSPAGEETQYF.